This T cell receptor (beta chain) stems from a study of cytomegalovirus exposure and HLA in healthy donors. Study-wide results and limits: In a later analysis, TCR beta V- and J-gene trimming was associated with a missense DCLRE1C variant. Reports indicate that TCR beta sequences accurately predicted the HLA-A and HLA-B alleles of most subjects. In a later analysis, parvovirus B19, influenza, CMV and Epstein-Barr virus appeared linked to several top co-occurrence clusters. Investigators reported approximately 170 TCR beta chains as tied to cytomegalovirus.

Points on this clone: Its specificity is unknown.

Use of 60 Vbeta and 13 Jbeta primers characterized the PCR. The table came from immunoSEQ multiplex PCR; TCRdb's copy has only in-frame clones and leaves some out. The table records 90,000 to 150,000 clones, around 86% of them present only once. This TCR was sampled from a woman aged 40 to 50 in good health and CMV-seronegative. The sequencing input was PBMCs.

The CDR3 region has the DNA TGTGCCAGCAGTTTAGCGGGGGGCTACGAGCAGTACTTC. This gives the protein CASSLAGGYEQYF. V is TRBV27 and J is TRBJ2-7, with 8 positions matching TRBD2. This CDR3 has 13 residues. CDR1 MNHEY and CDR2 SMNVEV come from the germline V gene (reference sequence). The J segment lost 3 bases and the V segment lost 2 bases, leaving 0 bases of the junction unmatched.